The next 16 T cell receptor beta chains were all read from a single sample in a study of shared clonotypes between healthy human individuals. Profiling relied on immunoSEQ multiplex PCR, and the TCRdb table lists in-frame clones only, not all of them. The data hold some 2,000,000 clones, with 95% observed a single time. The specimen sequenced was naive CD4+ T cells sorted from blood. Subset indicated: CD45RA+ positively selected. The source of these receptors is a man aged 18 to 30 in good health.

With regard to this clone: The sample holds other DNA sequences that translate to the same CDR3. This chain links TRBV19 with TRBJ1-1, with D unresolved. Trimming removed 3 bases from V and 5 bases from J, with 13 bases in between. Germline-derived CDR1 and CDR2 are LNHDA and SQIVND (reference sequence). The CDR3 covers 14 residues. In DNA, the CDR3 is TGTGCCAGTAGTATCCCCGGGGTCTCGACTGAAGCTTTCTTT. Its protein product is CASSIPGVSTEAFF.

The chain couples TRBV30 to TRBJ2-4; D is unclear. This CDR3 region has 15 residues. The germline V gene encodes CDR1 GTSNPN and CDR2 SVGIG (reference sequence). V was cut by 0 bases and J by 11 bases, with 20 bases left in between. For the CDR3, the DNA is TGTGCCTGGAGTGTTCTGGCCCCCTCAGGCAGGCTTCAGTACTTC. This sequence encodes CAWSVLAPSGRLQYF.

J is TRBJ2-3 and V is TRBV18; 12 positions agree with TRBD2. Unmatched junction bases numbered 5, after V lost 5 bases and J lost 2 bases. The germline gives CDR1 KGHSH, CDR2 LQKENI. CDR3 length: 16 amino acids. CDR3 sequence reads: CASSDGLAGTTDTQYF. CDR3 bases: TGTGCCAGCTCAGACGGACTAGCGGGAACCACAGATACGCAGTATTTT.

CDR3 amino acids: CASNRQQGLHYGYTF. Written as DNA, the CDR3 is TGTGCCAGCAATCGTCAACAGGGCCTTCACTATGGCTACACCTTC. V usage is TRBV6-1 and J usage is TRBJ1-2; D is perhaps TRBD1 (6 bases). The germline V gene has CDR1 MNHNS and CDR2 SASEGT. Trimming pared 7 bases from V and 3 bases from J, leaving 18 bases between. This CDR3 has 15 residues.

This clone occurred once. The chain joins TRBV5-1 to TRBJ1-2; perhaps TRBD1 as D (5 bases). Per the germline V gene, CDR1 is SGHRS and CDR2 is YFSETQ. The V gene lost 7 bases and the J gene lost 4 bases, with 14 bases spanning the gap. This CDR3 comprises 13 residues. DNA for the CDR3: TGCGCCAGCCAGGGAAACGTGGGCTATGGCTACACCTTC. The encoded protein is CASQGNVGYGYTF.

Comments on this clone: The sample contains more than one DNA sequence encoding this CDR3. This sequence joins TRBV30 and TRBJ1-3; D gene unclear. The CDR3 has 14 amino acids. The V end was cut by 0 bases, the J end by 2 bases, with 8 bases between. Germline V gene sequence: CDR1 GTSNPN, CDR2 SVGIG (reference sequence). This chain's CDR3 is CAWSVKAAGNTIYF. The CDR3 nucleotides are TGTGCCTGGAGTGTAAAGGCGGCTGGAAACACCATATATTTT.

The chain uses TRBV6-1 and TRBJ1-5; D not certain. In germline, CDR1 is MNHNS, CDR2 SASEGT. V lost 7 bases to trimming and J lost 5 bases, with 9 bases between them. This CDR3 is built from 12 residues. The CDR3: CASTAYYQPQHF. CDR3 bases: TGTGCCAGCACCGCATACTATCAGCCCCAGCATTTT.

The chain carries TRBV6-1 and TRBJ2-2; a weak D match, TRBD2 (6 bases). Germline V gene sequence: CDR1 MNHNS, CDR2 SASEGT. With 6 bases removed from V and 0 bases from J, the gap between germline ends came to 11 bases. This CDR3 contains 15 residues. The CDR3 DNA sequence: TGTGCCAGCAGGAAGGGACTTACGAACACCGGGGAGCTGTTTTTT. Protein product: CASRKGLTNTGELFF.

V and J are TRBV7-6 and TRBJ2-3; D may be TRBD1 (6 bases). The CDR3 runs to 15 residues. Germline V gene data show CDR1 as SGHVS and CDR2 as FNYEAQ. Trimming stripped 4 bases from V and 0 bases from J, with 11 bases between. CDR3 sequence reads: CASSSPGVSTDTQYF. In nucleotides, the CDR3 is TGTGCCAGCAGCTCACCAGGGGTTAGCACAGATACGCAGTATTTT. The variable domain in full, completed from reference TRBV7-6 and TRBJ2-3, reads GAGVSQSPRYKVTKRGQDVALRCDPISGHVSLYWYRQALGQGPEFLTYFNYEAQQDKSGLPNDRFSAERPEGSISTLTIQRTEQRDSAMYRCASSSPGVSTDTQYFGPGTRLTVL.

Written as DNA, the CDR3 is TGTGCCAGTGCACCCCAACAGGGGCCCGCCTCTGGAAACACCATATATTTT. It is translated as CASAPQQGPASGNTIYF. This sequence joins TRBV19 and TRBJ1-3; 7 bases agree with TRBD1. The ends lost 8 bases at V and 0 bases at J; junction bases unmatched: 13. Germline assignment: CDR1 LNHDA and CDR2 SQIVND (reference sequence). The length of the CDR3 is 17 residues.

The V and J genes are TRBV7-2 and TRBJ2-3; D perhaps matches TRBD2 (6 bases). This CDR3 region has 16 residues. The germline CDR1 and CDR2 sequences are SGHTA and FQGNSA. V lost 5 bases, J lost 2 bases, and 17 bases lay in between. As DNA, the CDR3 is TGTGCCAGCAGCCACCCTGCAGGGAGGACCACAGATACGCAGTATTTT. This translates into CASSHPAGRTTDTQYF.

As concerns this clone: Other DNA sequences in this specimen translate into the identical CDR3. V and J are TRBV28 and TRBJ2-2, with no clear D. Trimming took off 4 bases at V and 8 bases at J, with 2 bases between the two ends. The V gene's germline CDR1 is MDHEN and CDR2 SYDVKM. The CDR3 contains 10 residues. The CDR3 region is CASSSGELFF. The CDR3 nucleotides are TGTGCCAGCAGTTCTGGGGAGCTGTTTTTT.

The V and J genes are TRBV6-1 and TRBJ1-6; 7 bases are shared with TRBD1. The V segment lost 5 bases and the J segment 11 bases; nucleotides outside the gene matches: 9. Per the germline V gene, CDR1 is MNHNS and CDR2 is SASEGT. The length of the CDR3 is 14 residues. The CDR3 protein is CASSSGTAEPPLHF. The DNA of the CDR3 is TGTGCCAGCAGTTCCGGGACAGCGGAGCCACCCCTCCACTTT.

The chain links TRBV5-1 to TRBJ2-5; D possibly matches TRBD1 or TRBD2 (6 bases each). The CDR3 has 15 amino acids. The V gene's germline CDR1 is SGHRS and CDR2 YFSETQ. V was shortened by 1 base and J by 1 base, with 11 bases between the two germline ends. CDR3 bases: TGCGCCAGCAGCTTGTGGGGGGCGGTCCAAGAGACCCAGTACTTC. Its protein is CASSLWGAVQETQYF.

The genes are TRBV29-1 and TRBJ2-7; 10 nucleotides line up with TRBD1. V gave up 6 bases and J gave up 9 bases; unmatched junction bases: 14. The CDR3 totals 14 residues. CDR1 and CDR2 from the germline V gene are SQVTM and ANQGSEA. CDR3 sequence: CSVIGGTGASSQYF. For the CDR3, the DNA is TGCAGCGTAATCGGCGGGACAGGGGCGTCCTCGCAGTACTTC.

V and J are TRBV6-5 and TRBJ1-2; D gene uncertain. Germline assignment: CDR1 MNHEY and CDR2 SVGAGI. This CDR3 has 13 amino acids. Trimming removed 0 bases at V and 8 bases at J, with 10 bases between. The CDR3 DNA reads as TGTGCCAGCAGTTACTCCCCTTCCCTCGGCTACACCTTC. Its translation: CASSYSPSLGYTF.